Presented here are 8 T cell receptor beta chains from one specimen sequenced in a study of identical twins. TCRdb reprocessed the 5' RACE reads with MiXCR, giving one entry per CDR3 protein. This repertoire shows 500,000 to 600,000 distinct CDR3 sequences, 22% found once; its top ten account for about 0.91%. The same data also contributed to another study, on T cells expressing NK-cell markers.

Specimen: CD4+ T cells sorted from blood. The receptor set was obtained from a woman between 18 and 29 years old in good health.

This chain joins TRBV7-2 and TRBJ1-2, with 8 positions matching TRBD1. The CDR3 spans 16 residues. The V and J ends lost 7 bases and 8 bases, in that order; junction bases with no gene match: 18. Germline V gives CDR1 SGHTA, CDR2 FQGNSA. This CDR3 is CASTPAGTGLSRGYTF. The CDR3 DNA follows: TGTGCCAGCACCCCCGCCGGGACAGGATTGTCCCGGGGCTACACCTTC.

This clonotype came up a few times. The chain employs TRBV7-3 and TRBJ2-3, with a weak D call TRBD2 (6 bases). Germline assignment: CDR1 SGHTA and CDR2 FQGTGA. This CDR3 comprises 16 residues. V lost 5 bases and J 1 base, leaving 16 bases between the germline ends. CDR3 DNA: TGTGCCAGCAGCCCCTTTGGAGGGCAAGGCACAGATACGCAGTATTTT. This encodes CASSPFGGQGTDTQYF.

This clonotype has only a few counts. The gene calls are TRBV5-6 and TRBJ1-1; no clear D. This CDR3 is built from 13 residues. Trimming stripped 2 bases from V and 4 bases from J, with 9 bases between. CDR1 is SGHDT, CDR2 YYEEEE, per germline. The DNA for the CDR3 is TGTGCCAGCAGCTTCCTGGAGCGCACTGAAGCTTTCTTT. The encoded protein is CASSFLERTEAFF.

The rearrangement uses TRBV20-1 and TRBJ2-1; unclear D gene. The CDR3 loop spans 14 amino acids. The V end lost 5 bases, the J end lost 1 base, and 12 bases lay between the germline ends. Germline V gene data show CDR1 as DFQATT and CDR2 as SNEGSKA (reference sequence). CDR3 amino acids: CSADPGRSYNEQFF. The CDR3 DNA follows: TGCAGTGCTGACCCTGGTAGATCCTACAATGAGCAGTTCTTC.

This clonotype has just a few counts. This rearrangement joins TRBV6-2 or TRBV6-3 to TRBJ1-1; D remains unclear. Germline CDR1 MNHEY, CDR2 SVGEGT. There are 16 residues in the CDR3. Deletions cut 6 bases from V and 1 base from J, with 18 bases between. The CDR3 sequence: CASSRGRVSGNTEAFF. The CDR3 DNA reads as TGTGCCAGCAGCCGCGGAAGGGTTAGTGGGAACACTGAAGCTTTCTTT.

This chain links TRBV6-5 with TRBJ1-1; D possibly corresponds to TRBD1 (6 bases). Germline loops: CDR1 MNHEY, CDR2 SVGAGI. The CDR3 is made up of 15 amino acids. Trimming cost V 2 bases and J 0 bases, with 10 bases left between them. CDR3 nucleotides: TGTGCCAGCAGTTACAGAGGACAGATGAACACTGAAGCTTTCTTT. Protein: CASSYRGQMNTEAFF.

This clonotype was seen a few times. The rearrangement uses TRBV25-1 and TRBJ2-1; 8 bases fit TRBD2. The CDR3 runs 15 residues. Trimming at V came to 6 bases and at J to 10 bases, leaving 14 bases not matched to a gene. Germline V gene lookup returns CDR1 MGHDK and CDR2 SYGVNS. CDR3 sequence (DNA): TGTGCCAGCAGCCCGGGACTAGGGGTTTTGGTCGAGCAGTTCTTC. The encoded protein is CASSPGLGVLVEQFF.

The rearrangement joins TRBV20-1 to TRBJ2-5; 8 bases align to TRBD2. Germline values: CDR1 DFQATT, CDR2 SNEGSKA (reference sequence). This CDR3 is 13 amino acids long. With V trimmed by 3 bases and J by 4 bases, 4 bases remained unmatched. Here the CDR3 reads CSASDRGGETQYF. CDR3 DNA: TGCAGTGCTAGCGACCGGGGGGGAGAGACCCAGTACTTC.